The 28 T cell receptor beta chains reported below all come from one sample, sequenced in a study of cytomegalovirus exposure and HLA in healthy donors. Vbeta (60) and Jbeta (13) primers were used in the PCR. Clones were sequenced by immunoSEQ multiplex PCR, and TCRdb holds only the in-frame ones, with some missing. Altogether 100,000 to 150,000 clones are present, roughly 71% being singletons, with the ten largest covering roughly 3%. The sequencing sample was made of PBMCs. These receptors were obtained from a woman aged 35 to 49 in good health and CMV-seropositive.

This chain joins TRBV4-1 and TRBJ1-4, with 8 bases lining up with TRBD1. The V gene end was trimmed by 1 base and the J gene end by 8 bases; junction bases not matched to a gene: 18. CDR3 length: 19 amino acids. Per the germline V gene, CDR1 is MGHRA and CDR2 is YSYEKL. CDR3 DNA: TGCGCCAGCAGCCAAGTGGCAAGCGGGGACAGGAGTTCAGGGGAAAAACTGTTTTTT. This encodes CASSQVASGDRSSGEKLFF.

The chain links TRBV7-3 to TRBJ2-5; D gene uncertain. Trimming took off 1 base at V and 4 bases at J, with 10 bases between the two ends. CDR3 length: 14 residues. Germline V gene sequence: CDR1 SGHTA, CDR2 FQGTGA. CDR3 loop: CASSLSTNPETQYF. CDR3 nucleotide sequence: TGTGCCAGCAGCTTAAGCACAAACCCAGAGACCCAGTACTTC.

CDR3 residues: CASSSQETQYF. The DNA for the CDR3 is TGTGCCAGCTCCAGTCAAGAGACCCAGTACTTC. The chain recombines TRBV2 with TRBJ2-5; D remains ambiguous. V dropped 8 bases and J dropped 2 bases, with 6 bases sitting between them. Germline V lookup: CDR1 SNHLY, CDR2 FYNNEI. The CDR3 loop spans 11 amino acids.

The chain couples TRBV7-2 to TRBJ2-7; TRBD1 matches 8 bases. CDR1 is SGHTA and CDR2 is FQGNSA in the germline V gene. The CDR3 covers 15 residues. V lost 5 bases, J lost 0 bases, and 6 bases stayed unmatched. DNA of the CDR3: TGTGCCAGCAGCCAAGGACAGGGCAACTCCTACGAGCAGTACTTC. Amino acid sequence: CASSQGQGNSYEQYF.

This chain connects TRBV6-6 to TRBJ2-7; maybe TRBD2 (6 bases). This CDR3 has 14 amino acids. The germline CDR1 and CDR2 sequences are MNHNY and SVGAGI (reference sequence). Trimming left V 2 bases short and J 7 bases short, with 15 bases between. The DNA for the CDR3 is TGTGCCAGCAGTTACGGGACTGCGCCGAATGAGCAGTACTTC. This translates into CASSYGTAPNEQYF.

This clone came up once. This chain joins TRBV27 and TRBJ2-5, with 7 positions matching TRBD2. CDR1 is MNHEY, CDR2 SMNVEV, per germline (reference sequence). With 6 bases clipped from V and 5 bases from J, the junction kept 9 bases outside the gene matches. The CDR3 is 14 amino acids. The CDR3 DNA sequence: TGTGCCAGCAGCCCGGGGGGAGGGGAGGAGACCCAGTACTTC. This translates into CASSPGGGEETQYF.

This clone showed up just a few times. V usage is TRBV5-1 and J usage is TRBJ2-7; the D gene is possibly TRBD2 (7 bases). In germline, CDR1 is SGHRS, CDR2 YFSETQ. The germline V and J ends were trimmed by 2 bases and 0 bases, with 12 bases remaining between them. The CDR3 is made up of 15 amino acids. The CDR3 loop reads CASSFGGGGSYEQYF. Written as DNA, the CDR3 is TGCGCCAGCAGCTTTGGGGGCGGGGGCTCCTACGAGCAGTACTTC.

V usage is TRBV7-2 and J usage is TRBJ2-1; the match to TRBD1 covers 8 bases. The CDR3 loop spans 16 amino acids. Trimming took 4 bases from V and 3 from J; bases not matched to a gene: 8. CDR1 SGHTA and CDR2 FQGNSA come from the germline V gene. CDR3 sequence (DNA): TGTGCCAGCAGCTCCAGCCCGGACAGGGTCTACAATGAGCAGTTCTTC. The encoded protein is CASSSSPDRVYNEQFF.

J is TRBJ2-3 and V is TRBV2; perhaps TRBD1 as D (6 bases). Germline V gene lookup returns CDR1 SNHLY and CDR2 FYNNEI. V lost 0 bases and J 4 bases, leaving 20 bases between the germline ends. The CDR3 length is 18 residues. As DNA, the CDR3 is TGTGCCAGCAGTGAAGCGCATGGCAGGGGAGTGGGAGCAGATACGCAGTATTTT. Translated, it gives CASSEAHGRGVGADTQYF.

V gene TRBV10-3 combines with J gene TRBJ2-1; 7 bases are shared with TRBD2. This CDR3 has 17 residues. The junction had 8 bases not matched to a gene; V was cut back by 3 bases and J by 0 bases. Germline V CDR1 and CDR2: ENHRY, SYGVKD. The CDR3 loop is CAISDPTSPSSYNEQFF. The DNA for the CDR3 is TGTGCCATCAGTGATCCGACTAGCCCCAGCTCCTACAATGAGCAGTTCTTC.

The V call is TRBV12-5, the J call TRBJ2-3; a weak D match, TRBD1 (5 bases). The ends were cut back, 5 bases at V and 2 bases at J, with 11 bases in the middle. Germline CDR1 is LGHNT and CDR2 is FRNRAP. The CDR3 consists of 14 residues. The CDR3 DNA reads as TGTGCTAGTGGTGCCCAGGACAACACAGATACGCAGTATTTT. This translates into CASGAQDNTDTQYF.

The chain couples TRBV25-1 to TRBJ1-4; 7 bases agree with TRBD1. Germline V gene data show CDR1 as MGHDK and CDR2 as SYGVNS. This CDR3 has 14 residues. Unmatched junction bases numbered 4, after V lost 6 bases and J lost 3 bases. The CDR3 sequence is CASRRQGANEKLFF. CDR3 nucleotides: TGTGCCAGCAGAAGACAGGGTGCTAATGAAAAACTGTTTTTT.

This chain connects TRBV25-1 to TRBJ2-7, with D possibly being TRBD1 (5 bases). Germline CDR1 MGHDK, CDR2 SYGVNS. The V end lost 5 bases, the J end lost 5 bases, and 7 bases lay between the germline ends. The length of the CDR3 is 11 residues. The CDR3 coding sequence is TGTGCCAGCAGTTTAGGGGACGAGCAGTACTTC. Translating it yields CASSLGDEQYF.

The rearrangement links TRBV7-9 to TRBJ2-1, with a weak D call TRBD1 (5 bases). Germline V CDR1 and CDR2: SEHNR, FQNEAQ (reference sequence). The V and J ends lost 4 bases and 5 bases respectively, with 15 bases between them. This CDR3 is built from 15 residues. The CDR3 sequence: CASSSDLLGHNEQFF. CDR3 nucleotides: TGTGCCAGCAGCTCGGACCTATTGGGGCACAATGAGCAGTTCTTC.

The genes are TRBV7-6 and TRBJ2-7; TRBD2 matches 8 bases. The V segment lost 1 base and the J segment 9 bases; nucleotides outside the gene matches: 8. CDR1 and CDR2 from the germline V gene are SGHVS and FNYEAQ. The CDR3 is 14 amino acids. The CDR3 DNA reads TGTGCCAGCAGCTTAGACGGGGCGGGGGGCGGGCAGTACTTC. Amino acid sequence: CASSLDGAGGGQYF.

A note on this clone: The identical CDR3 is also encoded by other nucleotide sequences in the sample. V usage is TRBV11-2 and J usage is TRBJ2-2, with 8 bases lining up with TRBD1. The CDR3 contains 15 residues. V shed 3 bases, J shed 1 base, and the junction held 1 base outside the gene matches. The germline gives CDR1 SGHAT, CDR2 FQNNGV. CDR3 loop: CASSFGTGNTGELFF. For the CDR3, the DNA is TGTGCCAGCAGCTTTGGGACAGGGAACACCGGGGAGCTGTTTTTT.

The V call is TRBV19, the J call TRBJ2-7; 8 bases match TRBD1. The CDR3 sequence is 14 residues long. V lost 8 bases, J lost 2 bases, and 8 bases stayed unmatched. Germline CDR1 is LNHDA and CDR2 is SQIVND (reference sequence). The chain's CDR3 is CASSGQVPPYEQYF. The CDR3 nucleotides read TGTGCCAGTTCGGGACAGGTTCCCCCCTACGAGCAGTACTTC.

V gene TRBV25-1 combines with J gene TRBJ2-2; 9 nucleotides match TRBD2. Germline trimming cut 5 bases from V and 0 bases from J; bases unmatched to any gene: 1. CDR1 and CDR2 from the germline V gene are MGHDK and SYGVNS. The length of the CDR3 is 15 residues. DNA of the CDR3: TGTGCCAGCAGTTCTAGCGGGGCGAACACCGGGGAGCTGTTTTTT. Translation: CASSSSGANTGELFF.

This clone was seen just once. The rearrangement links TRBV9 to TRBJ1-4, with D maybe TRBD1 (6 bases). CDR1 and CDR2 from the germline V gene are SGDLS and YYNGEE. The CDR3 has 15 amino acids. The ends were cut back, 4 bases at V and 2 bases at J, with 12 bases in the middle. The CDR3 sequence: CASSPTGMTNEKLFF. CDR3 bases: TGTGCCAGCAGCCCAACAGGGATGACTAATGAAAAACTGTTTTTT. Drawing the rest from reference TRBV9 and TRBJ1-4, the complete variable domain is DSGVTQTPKHLITATGQRVTLRCSPRSGDLSVYWYQQSLDQGLQFLIQYYNGEERAKGNILERFSAQQFPDLHSELNLSSLELGDSALYFCASSPTGMTNEKLFFGSGTQLSVL.

This sequence joins TRBV27 and TRBJ1-2, with D hard to call. Trimming pared 8 bases from V and 3 bases from J, leaving 10 bases between. CDR3 size: 12 residues. CDR1 and CDR2 from the germline V gene are MNHEY and SMNVEV (reference sequence). Here the CDR3 DNA reads TGTGCCAGCTATCGGGGAGACTATGGCTACACCTTC. Its protein product is CASYRGDYGYTF.

This clone was seen a handful of times. This sequence joins TRBV2 and TRBJ2-5; 13 positions agree with TRBD2. J was trimmed by 5 bases and V by 5 bases; bases with no gene match: 8. This CDR3 region has 16 residues. The germline gives CDR1 SNHLY, CDR2 FYNNEI. The CDR3 is CASSPILAGGKETQYF. The CDR3 DNA reads as TGTGCCAGCAGTCCAATACTAGCGGGGGGGAAGGAGACCCAGTACTTC.

The gene calls are TRBV4-2 and TRBJ1-2, with TRBD1 matching 7 bases. Unmatched junction bases numbered 12, after V lost 0 bases and J lost 8 bases. CDR1 is LGHNA, CDR2 YNFKEQ, per germline. This CDR3 has 16 amino acids. The DNA for the CDR3 is TGTGCCAGCAGCCAAGATGTGACAGGGCGGGAGGGAGGCTACACCTTC. The encoded protein is CASSQDVTGREGGYTF.

The chain links TRBV27 to TRBJ2-1, with 11 nucleotides matching TRBD2. Germline CDR1 is MNHEY and CDR2 is SMNVEV (reference sequence). V was clipped by 7 bases and J by 4 bases; unmatched bases: 9. The CDR3 contains 16 residues. CDR3 residues: CASIIAGGPGYNEQFF. The CDR3 DNA follows: TGTGCCAGCATAATAGCGGGAGGGCCGGGATACAATGAGCAGTTCTTC.

The CDR3 bases are TGTGCCAGTAGGACAGGGATCCATCAGCCCCAGCATTTT. Translated, it gives CASRTGIHQPQHF. The chain has TRBV2 and TRBJ1-5, with 8 bases aligning to TRBD1. The trim removed 9 bases at V and 5 bases at J, leaving 6 bases unmatched. The germline CDR1 and CDR2 sequences are SNHLY and FYNNEI. CDR3 size: 13 residues. The full variable domain, its missing parts supplied by reference TRBV2 and TRBJ1-5, is EPEVTQTPSHQVTQMGQEVILRCVPISNHLYFYWYRQILGQKVEFLVSFYNNEISEKSEIFDDQFSVERPDGSNFTLKIRSTKLEDSAMYFCASRTGIHQPQHFGDGTRLSIL.

The V and J genes are TRBV5-6 and TRBJ2-1; TRBD1 might be the D (6 bases). Per the germline V gene, CDR1 is SGHDT and CDR2 is YYEEEE. The CDR3 spans 16 residues. Trimming stripped 3 bases from V and 6 bases from J, with 19 bases between. The CDR3 DNA reads TGTGCCAGCAGCTATATAAGGGGGATGTACTCCAATGAGCAGTTCTTC. Amino acids: CASSYIRGMYSNEQFF.

This rearrangement joins TRBV4-3 to TRBJ2-7, with 11 positions matching TRBD1. In germline, CDR1 is LGHNA, CDR2 YSLEER. V gave up 1 base and J gave up 6 bases; unmatched junction bases: 5. The CDR3 sequence is 15 residues long. The CDR3, as DNA: TGCGCCAGCAGCCAAGTTGGGACAGGGGGTCTCGAGCAGTACTTC. Translation gives CASSQVGTGGLEQYF.

The chain recombines TRBV7-2 with TRBJ2-7; no clear D gene. This CDR3 has 13 amino acids. CDR1 is SGHTA, CDR2 FQGNSA, per germline. V lost 1 base, J lost 5 bases, and 9 bases lay in between. The chain's CDR3 is CASSLGGWNEQYF. In DNA, the CDR3 is TGTGCCAGCAGCTTAGGAGGTTGGAACGAGCAGTACTTC.

The chain joins TRBV2 to TRBJ1-5; TRBD1 matches at 8 bases. The CDR3 is 15 residues long. Trimming at V came to 8 bases and at J to 0 bases, leaving 6 bases not matched to a gene. Germline V gene lookup returns CDR1 SNHLY and CDR2 FYNNEI. CDR3: CASRAQGVSNQPQHF. The CDR3 DNA follows: TGTGCCAGCCGCGCACAGGGGGTTAGCAATCAGCCCCAGCATTTT.